This T cell receptor beta chain was sequenced during a study of T cell responses to AZD1222 COVID-19 vaccine. This clone has only one observation. Antigen: not known. Method: immunoSEQ multiplex PCR; TCRdb's copy keeps in-frame clones and lacks some. The sample holds 95,000 to 110,000 clones, more than 85% seen once. The V gene end was trimmed by 2 bases and the J gene end by 6 bases; junction bases not matched to a gene: 3. The CDR3 extends over 14 amino acids. From germline, CDR1 is KGHSH and CDR2 LQKENI. Overall study findings and caveats: There were vaccine-associated CD4 TCRs across spike, dominant at 160-218 and 743-854. Repertoire sampling occurred only after the peak T cell response. Within unmutated variant regions lay the reported targets of nearly half of spike-specific TCRs.

This material consisted of peripheral blood, taken on day 0 of AZD1222 vaccination. The chain links TRBV18 to TRBJ2-7, with 11 positions matching TRBD1. This TCR came from an adult in good health. Here the CDR3 reads CASSPMGQGGEQYF. CDR3 sequence (DNA): TGTGCCAGCTCACCAATGGGACAGGGGGGCGAGCAGTACTTC. Full variable domain (outside the CDR3, taken from reference TRBV18 and TRBJ2-7): NAGVMQNPRHLVRRRGQEARLRCSPMKGHSHVYWYRQLPEEGLKFMVYLQKENIIDESGMPKERFSAEFPKEGPSILRIQQVVRGDSAAYFCASSPMGQGGEQYFGPGTRLTVT.